This TCR beta chain was obtained from a study of blood T cell repertoires in COVID-19. As for the study in general: Nucleic acid was either cDNA or gDNA, and it came from T cells, B-cell-depleted T cells, or PBMCs.

This CDR3 has 15 amino acids. The germline gives CDR1 GTSNPN, CDR2 SVGIG (reference sequence). The V gene end was trimmed by 2 bases and the J gene end by 7 bases; junction bases not matched to a gene: 8. Repertoires were generated with immunoSEQ multiplex PCR, while TCRdb's copy carries only in-frame clones and drops some. The sample has 110,000 to 150,000 clones; more than 60% are singletons. The sequencing sample was made of peripheral blood. This chain joins TRBV30 and TRBJ1-4, with 9 bases matching TRBD1. The receptor's source is a woman aged 55-69 years with acute or convalescent COVID-19. The CDR3 loop reads CAWSLHGTGSEKLFF. The CDR3 DNA reads as TGTGCCTGGAGTCTCCACGGGACAGGGAGTGAAAAACTGTTTTTT.